This paragraph covers one T cell receptor (beta chain) sequence. TCRdb keeps only in-frame clones here, not all; method: immunoSEQ multiplex PCR. This sample has a few hundred thousand clones, with about nine tenths found just once. This sample is drawn from a study of blood T cell repertoires in COVID-19. Study details: PBMCs, B-cell-depleted T cells, or T cells were the source of the cDNA or gDNA that made up the material.

This CDR3 has 16 amino acids. From germline, CDR1 is SGHTA and CDR2 FQGNSA. Losses at the gene ends were 5 bases for V and 8 bases for J; bases not matched to a gene: 10. The sequence was obtained from a woman under 30 who had recovered from COVID-19. Sequenced: PBMCs or T cells enriched from blood (not recorded which). This chain uses TRBV7-2 with TRBJ2-1, with 12 bases lining up with TRBD2. This chain's CDR3 is CASSPRLAGATYEQFF. The DNA for the CDR3 is TGTGCCAGCAGCCCGAGACTAGCGGGAGCTACCTATGAGCAGTTCTTC.